A single sample gave rise to the 8 T cell receptor beta chains below, sequenced in a study of T cell changes during pregnancy in multiple sclerosis. TCRdb's table, derived via immunoSEQ multiplex PCR, lists solely in-frame clones and lacks some. The sample records 50,000 to 75,000 clones, approximately 93% being singletons. Material: CD8+ T cells from peripheral blood mononuclear cells, obtained in the third trimester of pregnancy. The receptors were gathered from a female donor with multiple sclerosis, enrolled in a pregnancy study.

The chain has TRBV2 and TRBJ2-3; no clear D gene. Trimming took off 8 bases at V and 1 base at J, with 7 bases between the two ends. CDR3 size: 12 residues. Germline V gene lookup returns CDR1 SNHLY and CDR2 FYNNEI. As DNA, the CDR3 is TGTGCCAGCCCGTCAGGCACAGATACGCAGTATTTT. It is translated as CASPSGTDTQYF.

V is TRBV18 and J is TRBJ1-1; maybe TRBD1 (5 bases). The V end was cut by 0 bases, the J end by 6 bases, with 8 bases between. This CDR3 has 13 amino acids. The germline V gene encodes CDR1 KGHSH and CDR2 LQKENI. CDR3 sequence: CASSPPDSAEAFF. The DNA for the CDR3 is TGTGCCAGCTCACCACCTGACAGCGCTGAAGCTTTCTTT.

V gene TRBV19 combines with J gene TRBJ2-7, with TRBD2 matching over 11 bases. Germline V lookup: CDR1 LNHDA, CDR2 SQIVND (reference sequence). The V segment lost 5 bases and the J segment 4 bases; nucleotides outside the gene matches: 4. This CDR3 region has 14 residues. The DNA of the CDR3 is TGTGCCAGTAGTTCCGGGACTAGCGGATACGAGCAGTACTTC. It codes for CASSSGTSGYEQYF.

This clone has just one count. CDR3 in amino acids: CASSMGGEEAFF. The CDR3 bases are TGTGCCAGTAGTATGGGGGGTGAGGAAGCTTTCTTT. This chain uses TRBV19 with TRBJ1-1, with D possibly matching TRBD1 (5 bases). There are 12 residues in the CDR3. Deletions cut 3 bases from V and 8 bases from J, with 10 bases between. Germline values: CDR1 LNHDA, CDR2 SQIVND (reference sequence).

The genes are TRBV4-1 and TRBJ2-5, with TRBD1 identical over 9 bases. In germline, CDR1 is MGHRA, CDR2 YSYEKL. CDR3 length: 15 residues. Unmatched junction bases numbered 4, after V lost 1 base and J lost 4 bases. The DNA for the CDR3 is TGCGCCAGCAGCCAAGCGACAGGGGGTATAGAGACCCAGTACTTC. This translates into CASSQATGGIETQYF.

This chain joins TRBV15 and TRBJ1-5, with unresolved D. Looked up from germline, CDR1 is LNHNV and CDR2 is YYDKDF (reference sequence). The CDR3 is 16 residues long. V was cut by 6 bases and J by 7 bases, with 22 bases left in between. The CDR3 sequence is CATSQVLEGPRQPQHF. The CDR3 DNA reads as TGTGCCACCAGTCAAGTGTTGGAGGGCCCTAGGCAGCCCCAGCATTTT.

The genes are TRBV5-6 and TRBJ2-7; 9 nucleotides agree with TRBD1. The CDR3 has 17 residues. The junction had 7 bases not matched to a gene; V was cut back by 0 bases and J by 0 bases. The V gene's germline CDR1 is SGHDT and CDR2 YYEEEE. The CDR3 nucleotides are TGTGCCAGCAGCTTGGGGGGGTGGACAGGGGCCTCCTACGAGCAGTACTTC. This sequence encodes CASSLGGWTGASYEQYF.

The chain combines TRBV5-1 with TRBJ2-7; TRBD1 aligns across 8 bases. V trimming: 4 bases; J trimming: 3 bases; junction bases outside the gene matches: 3. Looked up from germline, CDR1 is SGHRS and CDR2 is YFSETQ. The CDR3 has 13 residues. The CDR3 bases are TGCGCCAGCAGCACCACAGGGGGCTACGAGCAGTACTTC. It yields the protein CASSTTGGYEQYF.